This entry features one T cell receptor (beta chain) sequence. Its antigen is still unknown. The data belong to a study of cytomegalovirus exposure and HLA in healthy donors. Whole-study context: According to later analysis, the same platform produced the 120 validation and 600 to 800 first-cohort repertoires.

Overall study findings and caveats: In vitro assays verified that three CMV-associated chains recognized CMV antigens specifically. The investigators catalogued 150 to 200 TCR beta chains as cytomegalovirus-associated. Many donors carried some public TCRs, although rarity characterized most TCR sequences.

Measured with immunoSEQ multiplex PCR; TCRdb has only the in-frame clones, and not every one. The data hold roughly 120,000 clones, with 75% to 90% observed a single time. V dropped 2 bases and J dropped 6; count of bases not matched to a gene: 6. This CDR3 contains 15 residues. CDR1 and CDR2 (germline): MNHEY, SMNVEV (reference sequence). The chain is built from TRBV27 and TRBJ2-2; 7 nucleotides align to TRBD1. The sample consisted of PBMCs. The sequence came from a man younger than 35 in good health and CMV-seropositive. Written as DNA, the CDR3 is TGTGCCAGCAGTTTAGGCCCAGGGGGTCCCGGGGAGCTGTTTTTT. It encodes CASSLGPGGPGELFF.